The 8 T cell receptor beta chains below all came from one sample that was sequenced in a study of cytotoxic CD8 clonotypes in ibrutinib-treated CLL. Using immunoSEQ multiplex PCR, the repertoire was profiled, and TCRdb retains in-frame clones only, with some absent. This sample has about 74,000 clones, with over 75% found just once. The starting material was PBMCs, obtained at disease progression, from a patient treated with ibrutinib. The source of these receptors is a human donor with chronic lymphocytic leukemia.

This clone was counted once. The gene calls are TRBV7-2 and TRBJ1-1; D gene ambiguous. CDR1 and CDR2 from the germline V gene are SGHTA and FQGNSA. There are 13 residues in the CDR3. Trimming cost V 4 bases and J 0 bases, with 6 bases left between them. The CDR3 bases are TGTGCCAGCAGCTCGAGCATGAACACTGAAGCTTTCTTT. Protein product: CASSSSMNTEAFF. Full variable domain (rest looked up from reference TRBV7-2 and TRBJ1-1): GAGVSQSPSNKVTEKGKDVELRCDPISGHTALYWYRQSLGQGLEFLIYFQGNSAPDKSGLPSDRFSAERTGGSVSTLTIQRTQQEDSAVYLCASSSSMNTEAFFGQGTRLTVV.

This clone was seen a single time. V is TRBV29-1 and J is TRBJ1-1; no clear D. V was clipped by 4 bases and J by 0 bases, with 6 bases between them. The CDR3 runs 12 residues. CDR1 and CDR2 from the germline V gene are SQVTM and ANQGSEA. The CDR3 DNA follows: TGCAGCGTTGGGACGGTGAACACTGAAGCTTTCTTT. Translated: CSVGTVNTEAFF.

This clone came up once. CDR3 in amino acids: CASSPIPTGVGSTEAFF. CDR3 DNA: TGTGCCAGCTCACCAATTCCGACAGGTGTGGGGAGCACTGAAGCTTTCTTT. The chain uses TRBV18 and TRBJ1-1; TRBD1 is a possible D gene (6 bases). Per germline, CDR1 KGHSH and CDR2 LQKENI. V lost 2 bases to trimming and J lost 4 bases, with 20 bases between them. The CDR3 has 17 amino acids.

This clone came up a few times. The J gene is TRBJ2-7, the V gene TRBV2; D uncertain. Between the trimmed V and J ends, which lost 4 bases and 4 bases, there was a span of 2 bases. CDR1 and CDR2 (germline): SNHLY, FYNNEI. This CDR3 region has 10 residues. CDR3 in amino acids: CASSVYEQYF. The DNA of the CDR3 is TGTGCCAGCAGTGTGTACGAGCAGTACTTC.

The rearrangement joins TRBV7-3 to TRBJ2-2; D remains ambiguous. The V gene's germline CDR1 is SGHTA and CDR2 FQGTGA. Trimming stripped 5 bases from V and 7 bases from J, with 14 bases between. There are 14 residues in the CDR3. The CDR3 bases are TGTGCCAGCAGCAAAAGTGGGATCGGCGGGGAGCTGTTTTTT. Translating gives CASSKSGIGGELFF.

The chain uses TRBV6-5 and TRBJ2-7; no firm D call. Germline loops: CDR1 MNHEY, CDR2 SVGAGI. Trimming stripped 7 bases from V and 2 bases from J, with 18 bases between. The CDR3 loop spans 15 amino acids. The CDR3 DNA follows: TGTGCCAGCAAGCTCCGGACGGAATTCGCCTACGAGCAGTACTTC. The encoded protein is CASKLRTEFAYEQYF.

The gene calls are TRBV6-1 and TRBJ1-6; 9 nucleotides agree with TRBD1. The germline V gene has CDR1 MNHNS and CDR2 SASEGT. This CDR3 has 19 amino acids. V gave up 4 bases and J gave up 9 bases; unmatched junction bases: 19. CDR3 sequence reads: CASSGSRDRVFPMSSPLHF. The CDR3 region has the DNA TGTGCCAGCAGTGGGAGCCGGGACAGGGTGTTCCCTATGTCTTCACCCCTCCACTTT.

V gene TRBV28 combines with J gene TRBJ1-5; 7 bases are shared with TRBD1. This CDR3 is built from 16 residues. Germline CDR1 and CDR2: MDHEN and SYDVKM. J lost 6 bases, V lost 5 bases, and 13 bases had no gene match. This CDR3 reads CASSLPTGSGIQPQHF. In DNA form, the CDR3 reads TGTGCCAGCAGTCTACCGACAGGGTCGGGGATTCAGCCCCAGCATTTT.